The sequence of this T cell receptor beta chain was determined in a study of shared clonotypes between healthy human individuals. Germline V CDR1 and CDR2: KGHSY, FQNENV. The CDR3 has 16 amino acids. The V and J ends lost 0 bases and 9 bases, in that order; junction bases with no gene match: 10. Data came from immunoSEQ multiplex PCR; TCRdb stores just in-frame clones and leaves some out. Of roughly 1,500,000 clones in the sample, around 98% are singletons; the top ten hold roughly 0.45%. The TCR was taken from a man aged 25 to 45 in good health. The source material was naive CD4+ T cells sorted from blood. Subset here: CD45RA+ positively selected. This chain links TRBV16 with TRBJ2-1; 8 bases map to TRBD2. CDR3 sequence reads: CASSQSRRAGGGEQFF. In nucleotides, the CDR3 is TGTGCCAGCAGCCAATCGAGGCGTGCGGGGGGCGGTGAGCAGTTCTTC.